A selection of T cell receptor beta chains follows, all from one sample in a study of blood T cell repertoires in COVID-19. This table comes from immunoSEQ multiplex PCR, and its TCRdb copy is limited to in-frame clones, with some not included. In the table there are more than 250,000 clones, less than 90% of which are singletons. Sequencing was carried out using peripheral blood. All receptors come from a man aged 60-69 years who had recovered from COVID-19. CDR3s include the opening cysteine and the closing phenylalanine or tryptophan. Fields, in order: J gene, D gene, clone size, V gene, CDR3 protein, CDR3 DNA. D genes are given only for firm matches. The size of a clone is reported for some rows only, either as once, few or many, or as a class for expanded clones.

TRBJ1-1 | NA | NA | TRBV2 | CASSRQERTEAFF | TGTGCCAGCAGTCGACAGGAGAGGACTGAAGCTTTCTTT
TRBJ2-1 | NA | NA | TRBV28 | CATIPGTQIYNEQFF | TGTGCCACGATACCCGGGACACAAATTTACAATGAGCAGTTCTTC
TRBJ1-5 | NA | NA | TRBV24-1 | CATSDLGRGNQPQHF | TGTGCCACCAGTGACCTGGGACGGGGGAATCAGCCCCAGCATTTT
TRBJ2-1 | NA | once | TRBV5-1 | CASSLQKSSYNEQFF | TGCGCCAGCAGCCTTCAAAAGAGCTCCTACAATGAGCAGTTCTTC
TRBJ2-2 | NA | few | TRBV5-1 | CASSTGTSTGELFF | TGCGCCAGCAGTACCGGGACAAGCACCGGGGAGCTGTTTTTT
TRBJ2-1 | TRBD2 | NA | TRBV19 | CASSIQLAGGRNEQFF | TGTGCCAGTAGTATCCAACTAGCGGGAGGACGCAATGAGCAGTTCTTC
TRBJ2-1 | TRBD1 | NA | TRBV6-1 | CASSEARGDRGWSYNEQFF | TGTGCCAGCAGTGAAGCGCGGGGAGACAGGGGATGGTCCTACAATGAGCAGTTCTTC
TRBJ1-1 | TRBD1 | NA | TRBV6-4 | CASSPDRGGRAFF | TGTGCCAGCAGCCCTGACAGGGGTGGAAGAGCTTTCTTT
TRBJ2-1 | NA | few | TRBV4-2 | CASSQGNNEQFF | TGTGCCAGCAGCCAAGGTAACAATGAGCAGTTCTTC
TRBJ1-5 | NA | few | TRBV7-8 | CASSLATGNQPQHF | TGTGCCAGCAGCTTAGCAACAGGGAATCAGCCCCAGCATTTT
TRBJ1-2 | TRBD1 | once | TRBV7-7 | CASSLPGGELNYGYTF | TGTGCTAGCAGCTTACCAGGGGGCGAGCTTAACTATGGCTACACCTTC
TRBJ1-4 | TRBD1 | NA | TRBV6-5 | CASRTTGGGEKLFF | TGTGCCAGCAGGACGACAGGGGGCGGAGAAAAACTGTTTTTT
TRBJ2-3 | TRBD2 | NA | TRBV27 | CASSWGFGTSGDTQYF | TGTGCCAGCAGTTGGGGGTTCGGGACTAGCGGAGATACGCAGTATTTT
TRBJ1-4 | NA | NA | TRBV27 | CASRGGPFEKLFF | TGTGCCAGCAGGGGGGGGCCCTTTGAAAAACTGTTTTTT
TRBJ2-5 | TRBD1 | NA | TRBV5-4 | CASSGTGKGQETQYF | TGTGCCAGCTCAGGGACAGGGAAAGGTCAAGAGACCCAGTACTTC
TRBJ2-1 | TRBD2 | many | TRBV19 | CASSIDWGDGRSHNEQFF | TGTGCCAGTAGTATAGATTGGGGCGACGGGAGGTCCCACAATGAGCAGTTCTTC
TRBJ1-2 | NA | once | TRBV6-5 | CASSYSQGGYGYTF | TGTGCCAGCAGTTACTCGCAGGGAGGCTATGGCTACACCTTC
TRBJ2-2 | TRBD2 | NA | TRBV4-1 | CASSRTSGGANTGELFF | TGCGCCAGCAGCCGAACTAGCGGGGGGGCCAACACCGGGGAGCTGTTTTTT